What follows describes a single T cell receptor (beta chain). The CDR3 consists of 13 residues. The germline gives CDR1 SGDLS, CDR2 YYNGEE. V lost 2 bases, J lost 6 bases, and 4 bases stayed unmatched. These data come from a study of blood T cell repertoires in COVID-19. Across the whole study: Italy, Spain and the United States were the sources of the convalescent and acute COVID-19 samples. Sample material is recorded as cDNA or gDNA derived from T cells, B-cell-depleted T cells, or PBMCs.

In the study's own analysis: The authors estimated nucleated cell counts from reference gene primer amplification. Libraries were prepared by immunoSEQ multiplex PCR; TCRdb keeps only in-frame clonotypes and omits some of them. The D gene and trimming were derived from the DNA, and the V and J assignments and clone size from that table. Here the sample spans about 120,000 clones, around 86% being singletons. This chain connects TRBV9 to TRBJ1-1; TRBD1 aligns across 7 bases. The clonotype comes from a woman in her 70s with acute or convalescent COVID-19. Sequencing was done on a sample of peripheral blood. The CDR3 sequence: CASSVGRGSEAFF. The CDR3, as DNA: TGTGCCAGCAGCGTGGGCAGGGGGTCTGAAGCTTTCTTT.